This T cell receptor beta chain appears in the sequencing data of a study of monozygotic twins with inflammatory bowel disease. Germline CDR1 reads SGHNT; CDR2 reads YENEEA. This CDR3 contains 11 residues. TCRdb reworked the 5' RACE reads into one entry per CDR3 protein, no DNA. This specimen shows some 150,000 distinct CDR3 sequences; the ten leading clones hold 2% to 3%. This clonotype was sampled from a human donor with ulcerative colitis or Crohn's disease, or a healthy co-twin of an affected twin (not recorded which). The rearrangement uses TRBV11-3 and TRBJ2-3. Sample: blood. The CDR3 is CASSSADTQYF.